The 24 T cell receptor beta chains given below trace back to one sample, sequenced in a study of T cells in Graves' hyperthyroidism and ophthalmopathy. TCR beta CDR3 regions were amplified from RNA. RT-PCR in the first round (using the HTBI primer set) targeted the TCR CDR3. TCRdb itself ran the multiplex PCR reads through MiXCR, one entry per CDR3 protein. In the table there are about 480,000 distinct CDR3 sequences, about 15% of which are singletons. Source material: blood. The receptors originated from a woman aged 18-29 years with Graves' hyperthyroidism.

This clonotype was seen many times. The chain combines TRBV10-3 with TRBJ2-7, with a tentative D call TRBD1 (5 bases). Germline CDR1 reads ENHRY; CDR2 reads SYGVKD. This CDR3 has 15 amino acids. V was trimmed by 9 bases and J by 1 base, leaving 19 bases between them. The DNA for the CDR3 is TGTGCCATTCGCCTGGCCGACAGTCCTTCCTACGAGCAGTACTTC. This codes for CAIRLADSPSYEQYF.

This clonotype appeared many times. The genes are TRBV30 and TRBJ1-2; 8 nucleotides agree with TRBD1. Trimming at V came to 6 bases and at J to 6 bases, leaving 18 bases not matched to a gene. This CDR3 has 16 amino acids. CDR1 and CDR2 from the germline V gene are GTSNPN and SVGIG (reference sequence). CDR3 residues: CACIGDDRGSWNGYTF. For the CDR3, the DNA is TGTGCCTGCATTGGGGATGACAGGGGCTCTTGGAATGGCTACACCTTC.

The CDR3 DNA follows: TGTGCCACCACCGGGACAGGGCCCGAGGGAAACACCATATATTTT. This translates into CATTGTGPEGNTIYF. The chain carries TRBV10-3 and TRBJ1-3, with 9 positions matching TRBD1. CDR3 size: 15 residues. With V trimmed by 10 bases and J by 4 bases, 11 bases remained unmatched. CDR1 and CDR2 from the germline V gene are ENHRY and SYGVKD.

The table lists this clonotype with many counts. The chain recombines TRBV9 with TRBJ1-4; D not resolved. V lost 3 bases and J 7 bases, leaving 13 bases between the germline ends. This CDR3 spans 14 amino acids. CDR1 is SGDLS and CDR2 is YYNGEE in the germline V gene. The CDR3: CASSGLSGGEKLFF. DNA for the CDR3: TGTGCCAGCAGCGGGCTATCTGGCGGTGAAAAACTGTTTTTT.

This clonotype was seen a few times. J is TRBJ2-1 and V is TRBV12-3 or TRBV12-4; 7 bases are shared with TRBD2. The CDR3 is 14 amino acids. Germline trimming cut 3 bases from V and 6 bases from J; bases unmatched to any gene: 5. CDR3 nucleotide sequence: TGTGCCAGCAGTTTCCGCGGGAGAGGCAATGAGCAGTTCTTC. It translates to CASSFRGRGNEQFF.

This clonotype was seen at least ten times. Written as DNA, the CDR3 is TGCGCCAGCAGAGCGGCGGAGAACACTGAAGCTTTCTTT. Translation gives CASRAAENTEAFF. This chain connects TRBV5-1 to TRBJ1-1; D unclear. The CDR3 loop spans 13 amino acids. Germline V gene data show CDR1 as SGHRS and CDR2 as YFSETQ. V lost 5 bases and J 1 base, leaving 9 bases between the germline ends.

This clonotype was detected many times. V and J are TRBV27 and TRBJ1-2; 10 positions agree with TRBD1. Germline trimming cut 5 bases from V and 8 bases from J; bases unmatched to any gene: 11. This CDR3 is 15 amino acids long. The germline gives CDR1 MNHEY, CDR2 SMNVEV (reference sequence). The CDR3: CASSQLYRDRGGYTF. The CDR3 DNA reads as TGTGCCAGCAGTCAACTATACCGGGACAGGGGCGGCTACACCTTC.

Of note for this clonotype: With a much larger clone just one base away, this may be a read error. This rearrangement joins TRBV24-1 to TRBJ2-1, with D uncertain. Germline CDR1 and CDR2: KGHDR and SFDVKD. CDR3 length: 11 residues. The V and J ends lost 9 bases and 2 bases respectively, with 4 bases between them. The CDR3 spells CATGPYNEQFF. The DNA for the CDR3 is TGTGCCACCGGGCCCTACAATGAGCAGTTCTTC.

This clonotype has ten or more counts. The chain recombines TRBV3-1 with TRBJ2-2; 7 bases align to TRBD1. This CDR3 spans 16 amino acids. Germline assignment: CDR1 LGHDT and CDR2 YNNKEL (reference sequence). V shed 0 bases, J shed 3 bases, and the junction held 4 bases outside the gene matches. CDR3 in DNA: TGTGCCAGCAGCCAAGAGTGGGGGACAGACACCGGGGAGCTGTTTTTT. Its translation: CASSQEWGTDTGELFF.

Many counts were recorded for this clonotype. The V and J genes are TRBV12-3 or TRBV12-4 and TRBJ2-1, with 11 bases that match TRBD2. With 6 bases clipped from V and 3 bases from J, the junction kept 10 bases outside the gene matches. The CDR3 spans 17 residues. CDR3: CASRTGTSGGIYNEQFF. The CDR3 DNA sequence: TGTGCCAGCAGGACCGGGACTAGCGGTGGCATCTACAATGAGCAGTTCTTC.

In its sample, this clonotype was seen many times. The chain employs TRBV7-2 and TRBJ1-5; possibly TRBD1 for D (5 bases). The CDR3 sequence is 15 residues long. Trimming left V 1 base short and J 3 bases short, with 10 bases between. CDR1 and CDR2 from the germline V gene are SGHTA and FQGNSA. CDR3 DNA: TGTGCCAGCAGCTTAGGAGACAGTATCAATCAGCCCCAGCATTTT. As protein: CASSLGDSINQPQHF.

This clonotype was detected many times. V is TRBV6-1 and J is TRBJ2-7, with D perhaps assigned TRBD1 or TRBD2 (7 bases each). The CDR3 consists of 16 residues. Germline CDR1 MNHNS, CDR2 SASEGT. Trimming left V 2 bases short and J 1 base short, with 15 bases between. CDR3 region: CASSEPPGGGSYEQYV. In nucleotides, the CDR3 is TGTGCCAGCAGTGAACCCCCAGGGGGAGGGTCCTACGAGCAGTACGTC.

This clonotype showed up just a few times. This chain uses TRBV7-8 with TRBJ2-1; D is possibly TRBD1 or TRBD2 (5 bases each). V lost 5 bases, J lost 6 bases, and 11 bases lay in between. CDR1 SGHVS and CDR2 FQNEAQ come from the germline V gene. CDR3 length: 13 residues. CDR3: CASSRGNSNEQFF. For the CDR3, the DNA is TGTGCCAGCAGCCGGGGCAATTCCAATGAGCAGTTCTTC.

This clonotype showed up many times. The chain recombines TRBV5-1 with TRBJ2-2; 7 bases map to TRBD1. CDR3 length: 16 residues. V shed 0 bases and J 4 bases; nucleotides not matched to a gene: 6. The germline V gene has CDR1 SGHRS and CDR2 YFSETQ. DNA of the CDR3: TGCGCCAGCAGCTTGGGACAGGGTATTGGCACCGGGGAGCTGTTTTTT. The encoded protein is CASSLGQGIGTGELFF.

This clonotype came up many times. This chain joins TRBV20-1 and TRBJ1-2; no firm D call. Germline V gene sequence: CDR1 DFQATT, CDR2 SNEGSKA (reference sequence). This CDR3 contains 11 residues. The V gene lost 6 bases and the J gene lost 4 bases, with 9 bases spanning the gap. CDR3 residues: CSAPGPYGYTF. CDR3 DNA sequence: TGCAGTGCCCCAGGACCCTATGGCTACACCTTC.

The table lists this clonotype with many counts. The chain is built from TRBV12-3 or TRBV12-4 and TRBJ2-7; D is possibly TRBD2 (5 bases). CDR3 size: 12 residues. V was clipped by 4 bases and J by 6 bases, with 10 bases between them. CDR3 coding DNA: TGTGCCAGCAGTTCGGGGTCTCCCGAGCAGTACTTC. Its translation is CASSSGSPEQYF.

This clonotype was seen repeatedly, ten times or more. This chain connects TRBV25-1 to TRBJ1-1; D is possibly TRBD1 (5 bases). The germline V and J ends were trimmed by 4 bases and 1 base, with 16 bases remaining between them. CDR1 is MGHDK and CDR2 is SYGVNS in the germline V gene. The CDR3 runs 16 residues. The CDR3 sequence is CASSARSGLGNTEAFF. CDR3 coding DNA: TGTGCCAGCAGTGCTAGGTCAGGGTTGGGGAACACTGAAGCTTTCTTT.

This clonotype has a count of ten or more. The chain has TRBV20-1 and TRBJ2-2; 9 nucleotides line up with TRBD2. This CDR3 comprises 18 residues. V lost 1 base to trimming and J lost 2 bases; unmatched junction nucleotides: 11. Germline V gives CDR1 DFQATT, CDR2 SNEGSKA (reference sequence). The CDR3 protein is CSARGISGSSVNTGELFF. The CDR3 DNA reads as TGCAGTGCTAGAGGAATTAGCGGGAGTAGCGTTAACACCGGGGAGCTGTTTTTT.

This chain uses TRBV13 with TRBJ1-2; no definite D call. V lost 4 bases and J 2 bases, leaving 11 bases between the germline ends. The CDR3 spans 14 residues. CDR1 and CDR2 (germline): PRHDT, FYEKMQ (reference sequence). CDR3 residues: CASSSWGENYGYTF. DNA of the CDR3: TGTGCCAGCAGCTCGTGGGGTGAAAACTATGGCTACACCTTC.

This clonotype was seen more than once but under ten times. V usage is TRBV19 and J usage is TRBJ2-1; the match to TRBD2 covers 7 bases. This CDR3 comprises 13 residues. CDR1 LNHDA and CDR2 SQIVND come from the germline V gene (reference sequence). J gave up 10 bases and V 3 bases, and 6 bases lay outside the gene matches. In nucleotides, the CDR3 is TGTGCCAGTAGTATTGGCCCTAGCGGAGAGCAGTTCTTC. This encodes CASSIGPSGEQFF.

This clonotype has just a few counts. The chain employs TRBV5-4 and TRBJ2-2; TRBD1 matches at 8 bases. The CDR3 sequence is 16 residues long. CDR1 SGHNT and CDR2 YYREEE come from the germline V gene (reference sequence). J was trimmed by 1 base and V by 2 bases; bases with no gene match: 4. Here the CDR3 DNA reads TGTGCCAGCAGCTTTTACAGGGGGGTGAACACCGGGGAGCTGTTTTTT. This codes for CASSFYRGVNTGELFF.

Concerning this clonotype: Just one base apart from a much larger clone, this may be a read error. The rearrangement joins TRBV11-3 to TRBJ2-1; D remains unclear. This CDR3 is 15 amino acids long. Per germline, CDR1 SGHNT and CDR2 YENEEA. Here the CDR3 reads CASSFTHHLDNQQFF. In DNA form, the CDR3 reads TGTGCCAGCAGCTTCACCCACCATCTAGACAATCAGCAGTTCTTC. The variable domain in full, completed from reference TRBV11-3 and TRBJ2-1, reads EAGVVQSPRYKIIEKKQPVAFWCNPISGHNTLYWYLQNLGQGPELLIRYENEEAVDDSQLPKDRFSAERLKGVDSTLKIQPAELGDSAVYLCASSFTHHLDNQQFFGPGTRLTVL.

A few counts support this clonotype. The rearrangement uses TRBV14 and TRBJ2-1; 14 bases align to TRBD2. In germline, CDR1 is SGHDN, CDR2 FVKESK. CDR3 length equals 18 residues. V lost 4 bases and J lost 4; bases outside the gene matches: 9. The CDR3 region has the DNA TGTGCCAGCAGCCCTACCCGACTAGCGGGAGGGTATTACAATGAGCAGTTCTTC. The encoded protein is CASSPTRLAGGYYNEQFF.

This sequence joins TRBV6-1 and TRBJ2-7; no definite D call. CDR3 length: 14 residues. The ends were cut back, 5 bases at V and 5 bases at J, with 16 bases in the middle. Germline loops: CDR1 MNHNS, CDR2 SASEGT. CDR3 sequence (DNA): TGTGCCAGCAGTCCTACACGTCTTAGAGACGAGCAGTACTTC. This sequence encodes CASSPTRLRDEQYF.